One and the same sample provided the 32 T cell receptor beta chains below, sequenced in a study of CXCR3-negative and CXCR3-positive naive CD8 T cells. UMI-labeled 5' RACE yielded the TRB cDNA libraries. TCRdb re-called the 5' RACE reads; every CDR3 protein appears as one record, without DNA. Its table records 70,000 to 95,000 distinct CDR3 sequences. Input material: naive CXCR3- CD8+ T cells from blood. This sample's subset: CD45RO-CCR7+CD27+CD95- naive CD8+ T cells lacking CXCR3 (TNR3-). The receptors were sampled from a human donor in good health. Some clones in this sample may be carry-over from other donors' samples.

The V call is TRBV29-1, the J call TRBJ2-7; TCRdb reports TRBD1, a call that lacks DNA to check it against. This CDR3 has 13 residues. Per the germline V gene, CDR1 is SQVTM and CDR2 is ANQGSEA. CDR3 protein: CSVTGTDSYEQYF.

This chain uses TRBV20-1 with TRBJ2-1; checking the TCRdb D call of TRBD1 is not possible without DNA. Germline V gene sequence: CDR1 DFQATT, CDR2 SNEGSKA (reference sequence). The CDR3 contains 18 residues. CDR3 amino acids: CSAALPIGLFSSYNEQFF.

The chain carries TRBV25-1 and TRBJ2-1. The germline V gene has CDR1 MGHDK and CDR2 SYGVNS. The CDR3 sequence is 19 residues long. CDR3 protein: CASSESQNRLGISYNEQFF.

The chain combines TRBV14 with TRBJ1-2; TCRdb gives TRBD1 as the D gene, but with no DNA this cannot be confirmed. Looked up from germline, CDR1 is SGHDN and CDR2 is FVKESK. CDR3 length: 13 amino acids. CDR3 residues: CASSSGQSYGYTF.

The chain employs TRBV28 and TRBJ2-2; TCRdb gives TRBD1 as the D gene, but with no DNA this cannot be confirmed. This CDR3 spans 13 amino acids. CDR1 and CDR2 (germline): MDHEN, SYDVKM. The chain's CDR3 is CAGQGRNTGELFF.

The rearrangement joins TRBV5-6 to TRBJ2-5; TCRdb lists TRBD1, though no DNA is available to test this call. The CDR3 runs to 16 residues. Germline V gene sequence: CDR1 SGHDT, CDR2 YYEEEE. The CDR3 loop reads CASSLKVTGWGETQYF. Filled out from reference TRBV5-6 and TRBJ2-5, the complete variable domain reads DAGVTQSPTHLIKTRGQQVTLRCSPKSGHDTVSWYQQALGQGPQFIFQYYEEEERQRGNFPDRFSGHQFPNYSSELNVNALLLGDSALYLCASSLKVTGWGETQYFGPGTRLLVL.

This CDR3 reads CASSESYYGYTF. The V gene is TRBV25-1, the J gene TRBJ1-2. This CDR3 is 12 amino acids long. Germline V CDR1 and CDR2: MGHDK, SYGVNS.

This chain links TRBV7-9 with TRBJ2-7. Germline CDR1 and CDR2: SEHNR and FQNEAQ (reference sequence). The CDR3 runs to 17 residues. The CDR3 sequence: CASSLADMAESSYEQYF.

The chain combines TRBV29-1 with TRBJ2-1; the TCRdb D gene call, TRBD1, has no DNA to confirm it. This CDR3 has 15 residues. Germline lookup yields CDR1 SQVTM and CDR2 ANQGSEA. The CDR3: CSVDSGTLRGNEQFF.

The chain combines TRBV6-2 or TRBV6-3 with TRBJ2-1; TCRdb's D call, TRBD2, is unchecked because there is no DNA. The CDR3 covers 17 residues. Looked up from germline, CDR1 is MNHEY and CDR2 is SVGEGT. The CDR3 spells CASSYPALRGSYNEQFF.

The gene calls are TRBV4-1 and TRBJ2-1; the TCRdb call, TRBD2, lacks DNA for checking. Germline loops: CDR1 MGHRA, CDR2 YSYEKL. The CDR3 spans 15 residues. CDR3 region: CASSQLAGSYNEQFF.

The chain is built from TRBV12-3 or TRBV12-4 and TRBJ2-4. This CDR3 has 16 residues. CDR3 sequence reads: CASSLGRTPPVNIQYF.

The chain has TRBV23-1 and TRBJ2-1; TCRdb selects TRBD1, and the lack of DNA leaves this call unchecked. TRBV23-1 is an ORF, with its function uncertain. The CDR3 spans 18 residues. The CDR3 protein is CASSQSTGGQGSYNEQFF.

The V and J genes are TRBV29-1 and TRBJ2-1; TCRdb's assignment of TRBD2 cannot be checked, as there is no DNA. CDR1 SQVTM and CDR2 ANQGSEA come from the germline V gene. The CDR3 loop spans 14 amino acids. This CDR3 is CSAEGTSEYNEQFF.

V and J are TRBV12-3 or TRBV12-4 and TRBJ2-5. This CDR3 has 13 residues. CDR3 amino acids: CASSSGYEETQYF.

The chain carries TRBV29-1 and TRBJ2-1; there is no DNA to check the TCRdb D call of TRBD2. This CDR3 region has 18 residues. The germline V gene has CDR1 SQVTM and CDR2 ANQGSEA. CDR3 amino acids: CSVAGVAGVHGSYNEQFF.

Here the CDR3 reads CASSLSRDTNIGQYF. The chain is built from TRBV27 and TRBJ2-7; the D call of TRBD1 rests on TCRdb alone, since no DNA is present to check it. Germline CDR1 MNHEY, CDR2 SMNVEV (reference sequence). CDR3 length equals 15 residues.

The chain couples TRBV29-1 to TRBJ2-7; the D call of TRBD1 rests on TCRdb alone, since no DNA is present to check it. CDR1 is SQVTM and CDR2 is ANQGSEA in the germline V gene. The length of the CDR3 is 13 residues. The CDR3 is CSVPGQDLYEQYF.

The J gene is TRBJ1-5, the V gene TRBV29-1. The germline V gene has CDR1 SQVTM and CDR2 ANQGSEA. This CDR3 is built from 13 residues. The CDR3 loop reads CSVGFAGNQPQHF. Together with reference TRBV29-1 and TRBJ1-5, the CDR3 gives the full variable domain: SAVISQKPSRDICQRGTSLTIQCQVDSQVTMMFWYRQQPGQSLTLIATANQGSEATYESGFVIDKFPISRPNLTFSTLTVSNMSPEDSSIYLCSVGFAGNQPQHFGDGTRLSIL.

V is TRBV10-3 and J is TRBJ1-1; TCRdb designates TRBD1, a call that cannot be tested without DNA. From germline, CDR1 is ENHRY and CDR2 SYGVKD. CDR3 length: 14 amino acids. CDR3: CAISESGWGAEAFF.

V is TRBV20-1 and J is TRBJ2-3; TCRdb lists TRBD1, though no DNA is available to test this call. Per the germline V gene, CDR1 is DFQATT and CDR2 is SNEGSKA (reference sequence). This CDR3 region has 15 residues. The CDR3 protein is CSARDRVIGTDTQYF.

The chain employs TRBV6-2 or TRBV6-3 and TRBJ2-5; TCRdb's D call of TRBD1 is untestable without DNA. The CDR3 is made up of 15 amino acids. CDR1 MNHEY and CDR2 SVGEGT come from the germline V gene. CDR3 sequence reads: CASSYSRTGEETQYF.

CDR3 protein: CASRGSGSSYNEQFF. The chain uses TRBV25-1 and TRBJ2-1; TCRdb designates TRBD2, a call that cannot be tested without DNA. CDR1 and CDR2 (germline): MGHDK, SYGVNS. This CDR3 contains 15 residues. The full variable domain, in which reference TRBV25-1 and TRBJ2-1 provide the parts outside the CDR3, is EADIYQTPRYLVIGTGKKITLECSQTMGHDKMYWYQQDPGMELHLIHYSYGVNSTEKGDLSSESTVSRIRTEHFPLTLESARPSHTSQYLCASRGSGSSYNEQFFGPGTRLTVL.

J is TRBJ2-5 and V is TRBV28; TCRdb indicates TRBD2, and absent DNA this call remains unverified. The CDR3 has 16 residues. CDR1 is MDHEN and CDR2 is SYDVKM in the germline V gene. The CDR3 protein is CASSFLIARMQETQYF.

The CDR3 here is CATSRDLSPNQPQHF. The chain uses TRBV15 and TRBJ1-5; TCRdb's assignment of TRBD1 cannot be checked, as there is no DNA. There are 15 residues in the CDR3. The V gene's germline CDR1 is LNHNV and CDR2 YYDKDF (reference sequence).

CDR3 in amino acids: CASSIGLTNTGELFF. V gene TRBV19 combines with J gene TRBJ2-2. The CDR3 is 15 amino acids. Germline V gene data show CDR1 as LNHDA and CDR2 as SQIVND (reference sequence).

The chain uses TRBV27 and TRBJ1-2; without DNA, the TCRdb call of TRBD1 cannot be checked. The CDR3 has 16 amino acids. From germline, CDR1 is MNHEY and CDR2 SMNVEV (reference sequence). The CDR3 sequence is CASSFLGQTANYGYTF.

CDR3 residues: CASSFIRGLETQYF. This sequence joins TRBV28 and TRBJ2-5; TCRdb names TRBD1, which stays unverified in the absence of DNA. The CDR3 length is 14 residues. Germline CDR1 reads MDHEN; CDR2 reads SYDVKM.

The CDR3 spells CASSSGKQETQYF. The chain uses TRBV12-3 or TRBV12-4 and TRBJ2-5; the TRBD1 assignment by TCRdb is unverifiable without DNA. This CDR3 region has 13 residues.

The chain has TRBV25-1 and TRBJ2-1. This CDR3 spans 13 amino acids. The V gene's germline CDR1 is MGHDK and CDR2 SYGVNS. The CDR3 protein is CASADTAYNEQFF.

The gene calls are TRBV6-5 and TRBJ2-3; TCRdb picks TRBD2, but there is no DNA to check that call. CDR1 MNHEY and CDR2 SVGAGI come from the germline V gene. The length of the CDR3 is 16 residues. CDR3 region: CASSYGLEGGPDTQYF.

The V and J genes are TRBV7-9 and TRBJ2-3. Germline values: CDR1 SEHNR, CDR2 FQNEAQ (reference sequence). The CDR3 loop spans 13 amino acids. CDR3 sequence reads: CASSLSDTDTQYF. The entire variable domain, with the rest obtained from reference TRBV7-9 and TRBJ2-3, is as follows: DTGVSQNPRHKITKRGQNVTFRCDPISEHNRLYWYRQTLGQGPEFLTYFQNEAQLEKSRLLSDRFSAERPKGSFSTLEIQRTEQGDSAMYLCASSLSDTDTQYFGPGTRLTVL.